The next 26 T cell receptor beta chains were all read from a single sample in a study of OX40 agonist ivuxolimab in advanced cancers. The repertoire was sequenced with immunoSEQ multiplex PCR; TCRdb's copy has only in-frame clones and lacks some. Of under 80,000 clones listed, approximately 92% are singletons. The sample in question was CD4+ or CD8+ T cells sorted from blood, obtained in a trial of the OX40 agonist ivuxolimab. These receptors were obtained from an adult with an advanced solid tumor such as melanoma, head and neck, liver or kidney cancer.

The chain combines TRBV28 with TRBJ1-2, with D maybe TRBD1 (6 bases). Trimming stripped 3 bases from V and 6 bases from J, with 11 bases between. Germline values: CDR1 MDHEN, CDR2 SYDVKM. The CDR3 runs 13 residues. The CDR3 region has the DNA TGTGCCAGCAGTTTTGCTCAGGGGAATGGCTACACCTTC. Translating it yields CASSFAQGNGYTF.

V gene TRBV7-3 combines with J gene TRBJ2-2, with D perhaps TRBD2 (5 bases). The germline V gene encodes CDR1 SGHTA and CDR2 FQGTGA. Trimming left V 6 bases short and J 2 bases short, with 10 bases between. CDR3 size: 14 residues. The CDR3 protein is CASRLGINTGELFF. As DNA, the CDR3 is TGTGCCAGCAGGCTCGGGATCAACACCGGGGAGCTGTTTTTT.

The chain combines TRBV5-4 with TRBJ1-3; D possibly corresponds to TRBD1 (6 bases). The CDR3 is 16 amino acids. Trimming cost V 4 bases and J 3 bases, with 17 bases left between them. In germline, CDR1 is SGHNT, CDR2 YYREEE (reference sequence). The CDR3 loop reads CASSRQVVGSGNTIYF. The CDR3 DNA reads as TGTGCCAGCAGCCGACAGGTGGTAGGGAGTGGAAACACCATATATTTT.

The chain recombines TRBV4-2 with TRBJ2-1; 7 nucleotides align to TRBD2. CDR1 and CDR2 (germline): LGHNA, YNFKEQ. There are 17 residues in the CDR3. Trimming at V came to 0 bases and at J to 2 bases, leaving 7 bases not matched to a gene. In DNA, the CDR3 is TGTGCCAGCAGCCAAGAAGCGGGGCTCGCCCCCTACAATGAGCAGTTCTTC. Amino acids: CASSQEAGLAPYNEQFF.

CDR3 sequence reads: CASSQSTGSSGYTF. CDR3 in DNA: TGTGCCAGCAGCCAATCGACAGGTTCCTCTGGCTACACCTTC. The chain has TRBV16 and TRBJ1-2, with D tentatively TRBD1 (6 bases). CDR1 is KGHSY, CDR2 FQNENV, per germline. V lost 0 bases to trimming and J lost 7 bases, with 12 bases between them. This CDR3 comprises 14 residues.

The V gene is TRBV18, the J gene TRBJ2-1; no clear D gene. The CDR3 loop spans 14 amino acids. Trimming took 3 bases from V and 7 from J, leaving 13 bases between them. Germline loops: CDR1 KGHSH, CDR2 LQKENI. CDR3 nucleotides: TGTGCCAGCTCACCGGCAAACGGGTTGAATGAGCAGTTCTTC. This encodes CASSPANGLNEQFF.

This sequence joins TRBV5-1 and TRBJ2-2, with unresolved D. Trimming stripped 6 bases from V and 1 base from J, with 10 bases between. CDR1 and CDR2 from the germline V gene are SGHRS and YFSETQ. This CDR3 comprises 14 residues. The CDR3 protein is CASKVFENTGELFF. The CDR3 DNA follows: TGCGCCAGCAAGGTATTCGAGAACACCGGGGAGCTGTTTTTT.

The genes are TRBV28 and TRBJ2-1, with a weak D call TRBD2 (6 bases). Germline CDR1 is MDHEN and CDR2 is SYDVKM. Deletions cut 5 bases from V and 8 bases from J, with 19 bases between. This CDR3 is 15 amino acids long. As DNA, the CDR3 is TGTGCCAGCAGTGCAGTTAGCGGTTCGGTGGATGAGCAGTTCTTC. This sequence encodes CASSAVSGSVDEQFF.

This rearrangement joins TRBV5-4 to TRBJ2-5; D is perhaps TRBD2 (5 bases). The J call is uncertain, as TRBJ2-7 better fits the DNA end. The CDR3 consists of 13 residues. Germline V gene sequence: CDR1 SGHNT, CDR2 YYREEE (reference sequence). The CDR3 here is CASRGSGSYEQYF. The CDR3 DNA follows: TGTGCCAGCAGAGGAAGCGGCTCCTACGAGCAGTACTTC.

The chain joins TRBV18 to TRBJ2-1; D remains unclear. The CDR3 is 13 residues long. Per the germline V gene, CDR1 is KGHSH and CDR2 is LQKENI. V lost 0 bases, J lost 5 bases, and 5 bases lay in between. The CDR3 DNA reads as TGTGCCAGCTCACCACCTGGAAACAATGAGCAGTTCTTC. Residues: CASSPPGNNEQFF.

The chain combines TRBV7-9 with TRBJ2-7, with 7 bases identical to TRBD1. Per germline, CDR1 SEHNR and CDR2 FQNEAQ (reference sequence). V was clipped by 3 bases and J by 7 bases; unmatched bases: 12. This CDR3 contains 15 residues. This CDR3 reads CASSLGSQGVGEQYF. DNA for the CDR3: TGTGCCAGCAGCTTGGGTTCCCAGGGGGTTGGGGAGCAGTACTTC.

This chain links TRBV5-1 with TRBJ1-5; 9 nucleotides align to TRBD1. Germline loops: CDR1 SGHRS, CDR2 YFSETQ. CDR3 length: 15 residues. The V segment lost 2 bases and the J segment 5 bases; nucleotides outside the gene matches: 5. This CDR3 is CASSFNTGGDQPQHF. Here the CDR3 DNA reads TGCGCCAGCAGCTTCAATACAGGGGGCGATCAGCCCCAGCATTTT.

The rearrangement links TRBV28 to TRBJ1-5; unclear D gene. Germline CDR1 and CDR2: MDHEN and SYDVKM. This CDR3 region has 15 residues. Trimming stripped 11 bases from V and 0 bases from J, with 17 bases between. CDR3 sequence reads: CAAAVSGNSNQPQHF. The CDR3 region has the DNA TGTGCCGCAGCGGTGTCAGGTAATAGCAATCAGCCCCAGCATTTT.

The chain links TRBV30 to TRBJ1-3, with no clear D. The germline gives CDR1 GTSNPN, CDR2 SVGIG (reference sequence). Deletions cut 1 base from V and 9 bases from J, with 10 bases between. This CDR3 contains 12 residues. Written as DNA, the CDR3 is TGTGCCTGGAGTGAGTATGAGAGCACCATATATTTT. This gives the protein CAWSEYESTIYF.

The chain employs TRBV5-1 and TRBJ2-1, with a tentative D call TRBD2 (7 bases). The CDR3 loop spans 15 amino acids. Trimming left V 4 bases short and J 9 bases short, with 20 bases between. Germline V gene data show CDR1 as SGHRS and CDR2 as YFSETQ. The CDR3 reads CASSTGGGGKVEQFF. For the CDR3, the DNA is TGCGCCAGCAGCACCGGAGGGGGGGGCAAGGTTGAGCAGTTCTTC. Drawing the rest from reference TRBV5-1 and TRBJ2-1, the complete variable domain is KAGVTQTPRYLIKTRGQQVTLSCSPISGHRSVSWYQQTPGQGLQFLFEYFSETQRNKGNFPGRFSGRQFSNSRSEMNVSTLELGDSALYLCASSTGGGGKVEQFFGPGTRLTVL.

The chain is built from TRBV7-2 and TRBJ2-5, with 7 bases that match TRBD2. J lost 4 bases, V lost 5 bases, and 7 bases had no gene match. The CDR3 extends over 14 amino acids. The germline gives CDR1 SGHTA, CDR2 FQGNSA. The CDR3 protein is CASSRGRGGETQYF. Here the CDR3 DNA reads TGTGCCAGCAGCCGCGGGAGAGGCGGAGAGACCCAGTACTTC.

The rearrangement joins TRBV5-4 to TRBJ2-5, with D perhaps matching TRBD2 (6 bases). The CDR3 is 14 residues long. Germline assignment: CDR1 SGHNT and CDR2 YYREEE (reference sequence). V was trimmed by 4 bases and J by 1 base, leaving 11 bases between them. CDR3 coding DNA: TGTGCCAGCAGCCCAACCGGGAGCCAAGAGACCCAGTACTTC. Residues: CASSPTGSQETQYF. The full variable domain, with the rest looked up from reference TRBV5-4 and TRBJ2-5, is ETGVTQSPTHLIKTRGQQVTLRCSSQSGHNTVSWYQQALGQGPQFIFQYYREEENGRGNFPPRFSGLQFPNYSSELNVNALELDDSALYLCASSPTGSQETQYFGPGTRLLVL.

The CDR3 region is CASSYSWQTSNQPQHF. The CDR3 bases are TGTGCCAGCAGTTACTCATGGCAAACTAGCAATCAGCCCCAGCATTTT. The rearrangement uses TRBV6-5 and TRBJ1-5; D unclear. Trimming stripped 0 bases from V and 0 bases from J, with 9 bases between. Germline CDR1 reads MNHEY; CDR2 reads SVGAGI. This CDR3 is 16 amino acids long.

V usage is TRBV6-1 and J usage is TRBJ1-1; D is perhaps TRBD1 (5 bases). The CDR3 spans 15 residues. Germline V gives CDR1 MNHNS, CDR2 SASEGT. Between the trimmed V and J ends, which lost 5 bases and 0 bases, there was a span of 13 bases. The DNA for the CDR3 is TGTGCCAGCAGTCCAGGCCGGGGGTTGAACACTGAAGCTTTCTTT. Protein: CASSPGRGLNTEAFF.

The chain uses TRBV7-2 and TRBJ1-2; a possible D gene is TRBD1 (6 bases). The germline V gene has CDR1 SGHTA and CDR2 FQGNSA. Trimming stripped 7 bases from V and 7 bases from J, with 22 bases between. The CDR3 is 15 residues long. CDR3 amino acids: CASTTSAQGYGGYTF. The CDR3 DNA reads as TGTGCCAGCACCACTTCGGCCCAGGGGTATGGTGGCTACACCTTC.

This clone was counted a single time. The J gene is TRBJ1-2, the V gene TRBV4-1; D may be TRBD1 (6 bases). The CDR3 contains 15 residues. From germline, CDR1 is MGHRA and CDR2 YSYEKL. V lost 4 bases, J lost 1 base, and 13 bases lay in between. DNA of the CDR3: TGCGCCAGCAGCCTAGCTACAGGGAATAACTATGGCTACACCTTC. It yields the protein CASSLATGNNYGYTF.

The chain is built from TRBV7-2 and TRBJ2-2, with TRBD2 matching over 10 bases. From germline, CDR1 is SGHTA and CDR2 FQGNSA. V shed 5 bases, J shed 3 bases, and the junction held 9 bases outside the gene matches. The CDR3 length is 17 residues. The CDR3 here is CASSQLPSGSYTGELFF. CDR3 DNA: TGTGCCAGCAGCCAATTGCCTAGCGGGAGTTACACCGGGGAGCTGTTTTTT.

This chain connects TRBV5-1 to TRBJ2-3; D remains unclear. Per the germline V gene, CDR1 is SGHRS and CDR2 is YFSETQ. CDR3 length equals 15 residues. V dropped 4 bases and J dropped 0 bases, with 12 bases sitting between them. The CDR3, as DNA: TGCGCCAGCAGCCCGTACCGTATCAGCACAGATACGCAGTATTTT. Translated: CASSPYRISTDTQYF.

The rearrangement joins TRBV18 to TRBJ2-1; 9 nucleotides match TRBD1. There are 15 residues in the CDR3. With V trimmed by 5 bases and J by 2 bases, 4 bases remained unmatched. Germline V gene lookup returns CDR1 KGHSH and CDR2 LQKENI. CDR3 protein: CASSADRGTYNEQFF. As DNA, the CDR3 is TGTGCCAGCTCAGCGGACAGGGGAACCTACAATGAGCAGTTCTTC.

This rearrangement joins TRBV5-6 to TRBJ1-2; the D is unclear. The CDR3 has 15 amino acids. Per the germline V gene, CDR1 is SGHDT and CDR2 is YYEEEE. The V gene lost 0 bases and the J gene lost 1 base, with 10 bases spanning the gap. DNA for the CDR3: TGTGCCAGCAGCTTGGCCCGGTTAGTTAACTATGGCTACACCTTC. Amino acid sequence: CASSLARLVNYGYTF.

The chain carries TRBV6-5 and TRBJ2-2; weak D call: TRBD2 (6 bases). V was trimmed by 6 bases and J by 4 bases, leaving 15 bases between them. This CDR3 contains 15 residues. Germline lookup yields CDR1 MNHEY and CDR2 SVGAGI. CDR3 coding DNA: TGTGCCAGCAGCTCGACTAGTACAATCACCGGGGAGCTGTTTTTT. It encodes CASSSTSTITGELFF.